The 31 T cell receptor beta chains presented below share a single source sample, sequenced in a study of a mutant IDH1 vaccine in newly diagnosed glioma. The antigens of these receptors remain unknown. Libraries were prepared by immunoSEQ multiplex PCR; TCRdb keeps only in-frame clonotypes and omits some of them. This sample has roughly 34,000 clones; roughly four fifths occur once, and the top ten carry 9% to 14%. Sample time point: week 5, during vaccination. A single vaccine dose contained 300 ug of mutant IDH1 20-mer peptide, and topical imiquimod was used with it. Source: PBMCs, taken from a glioma patient whose treatment included an IDH1 peptide vaccine. Every receptor here comes from a man in his forties or fifties with glioma.

The rearrangement uses TRBV6-5 and TRBJ2-7; maybe TRBD2 (6 bases). The CDR3 covers 16 residues. Germline values: CDR1 MNHEY, CDR2 SVGAGI. V lost 2 bases to trimming and J lost 6 bases, with 20 bases between them. The CDR3 spells CASSYTTGDLRSEQYF. In nucleotides, the CDR3 is TGTGCCAGCAGTTACACGACGGGGGACCTGAGGAGCGAGCAGTACTTC.

The rearrangement uses TRBV19 and TRBJ1-5; D is perhaps TRBD1 (5 bases). V was shortened by 2 bases and J by 9 bases, with 14 bases between the two germline ends. The CDR3 has 14 amino acids. CDR1 LNHDA and CDR2 SQIVND come from the germline V gene (reference sequence). The CDR3 here is CASSIPRRDGPQHF. In nucleotides, the CDR3 is TGTGCCAGTAGTATACCCCGCAGGGACGGGCCCCAGCATTTT.

This chain uses TRBV6-1 with TRBJ2-3; D gene unclear. The CDR3 contains 14 residues. CDR1 is MNHNS, CDR2 SASEGT, per germline. V was trimmed by 2 bases and J by 4 bases, leaving 10 bases between them. For the CDR3, the DNA is TGTGCCAGCAGTGAAAGAATAGACCCAGATACGCAGTATTTT. This sequence encodes CASSERIDPDTQYF.

This chain joins TRBV10-3 and TRBJ1-4; TRBD1 agrees at 7 bases. V lost 7 bases and J lost 7; bases outside the gene matches: 6. CDR1 and CDR2 (germline): ENHRY, SYGVKD. There are 13 residues in the CDR3. The chain's CDR3 is CAITGQEGEKLFF. The CDR3 DNA is TGTGCCATCACTGGACAGGAGGGTGAAAAACTGTTTTTT.

The gene calls are TRBV5-1 and TRBJ2-5; 8 bases line up with TRBD1. V gave up 3 bases and J gave up 1 base; unmatched junction bases: 8. Per germline, CDR1 SGHRS and CDR2 YFSETQ. CDR3 length equals 16 residues. The CDR3 DNA reads TGCGCCAGCAGCTCCTTTCGGACAGGGATCCAAGAGACCCAGTACTTC. As protein: CASSSFRTGIQETQYF.

This chain connects TRBV5-1 to TRBJ1-4; TRBD1 matches 7 bases. The CDR3 sequence is 14 residues long. Germline trimming cut 4 bases from V and 5 bases from J; bases unmatched to any gene: 5. The germline CDR1 and CDR2 sequences are SGHRS and YFSETQ. CDR3 loop: CASSQGGSNEKLFF. The CDR3 DNA reads as TGCGCCAGCAGCCAGGGGGGGAGCAATGAAAAACTGTTTTTT.

The table lists this clone with a count of one. The gene calls are TRBV6-5 and TRBJ1-2; D is unresolved. The length of the CDR3 is 13 residues. Germline values: CDR1 MNHEY, CDR2 SVGAGI. Deletions cut 0 bases from V and 7 bases from J, with 9 bases between. CDR3 in DNA: TGTGCCAGCAGTTACTCTGTTCGGGGTGGCTACACCTTC. Its protein is CASSYSVRGGYTF.

The chain recombines TRBV6-6 with TRBJ2-7, with D tentatively TRBD1 (5 bases). CDR1 is MNHNY and CDR2 is SVGAGI in the germline V gene (reference sequence). V was pared by 10 bases and J by 1 base, with 17 bases between. The CDR3 contains 14 residues. In DNA, the CDR3 is TGTGCCACTTCTGACAGAACAAGTTCCTACGAGCAGTACTTC. It specifies CATSDRTSSYEQYF.

A remark on this clone: Other DNA sequences from this sample encode an identical CDR3 as well. The chain links TRBV7-2 to TRBJ1-1; D gene ambiguous. The germline V and J ends were trimmed by 1 base and 1 base, with 4 bases remaining between them. In germline, CDR1 is SGHTA, CDR2 FQGNSA. CDR3 length: 13 amino acids. The CDR3 here is CASSLGQNTEAFF. The CDR3 DNA sequence: TGTGCCAGCAGCTTAGGGCAGAACACTGAAGCTTTCTTT.

The chain carries TRBV6-6 and TRBJ1-5; D might be TRBD1 (5 bases). Germline CDR1 and CDR2: MNHNY and SVGAGI (reference sequence). V was shortened by 7 bases and J by 0 bases, with 10 bases between the two germline ends. This CDR3 has 14 amino acids. The CDR3 nucleotides are TGTGCCAGCACGGAGGGGAATAGCAATCAGCCCCAGCATTTT. It is translated as CASTEGNSNQPQHF.

In this sample, this clone turned up a few times. The J gene is TRBJ1-5, the V gene TRBV11-2; unclear D gene. Germline CDR1 and CDR2: SGHAT and FQNNGV. Trimming stripped 0 bases from V and 1 base from J, with 1 base between. The length of the CDR3 is 13 residues. In DNA form, the CDR3 reads TGTGCCAGCAGCTTAGAAAGCAATCAGCCCCAGCATTTT. It is translated as CASSLESNQPQHF.

The chain employs TRBV5-8 and TRBJ2-1; a possible D gene is TRBD2 (6 bases). V shed 4 bases and J shed 6 bases, with 17 bases lying between them. The CDR3 sequence is 15 residues long. Germline loops: CDR1 SGHTS, CDR2 YDEGEE. For the CDR3, the DNA is TGTGCCAGCAGCCCGACACGGGACTTCCGCAATGAGCAGTTCTTC. It encodes CASSPTRDFRNEQFF.

V usage is TRBV28 and J usage is TRBJ2-7, with 8 bases fitting TRBD2. Germline loops: CDR1 MDHEN, CDR2 SYDVKM. V lost 8 bases to trimming and J lost 2 bases; unmatched junction nucleotides: 11. CDR3 length equals 15 residues. The CDR3 DNA is TGTGCCAGCTCCCCTTTGTTAGCGGGACCCTACGAGCAGTACTTC. This encodes CASSPLLAGPYEQYF.

V gene TRBV2 combines with J gene TRBJ2-7, with 8 bases aligning to TRBD1. Germline V lookup: CDR1 SNHLY, CDR2 FYNNEI. This CDR3 has 13 residues. V lost 7 bases and J lost 4; bases outside the gene matches: 6. The CDR3 is CASTRTGSYEQYF. CDR3 nucleotide sequence: TGTGCCAGCACCAGGACAGGGAGTTACGAGCAGTACTTC.

This chain uses TRBV5-1 with TRBJ1-1; 7 bases align to TRBD1. Per the germline V gene, CDR1 is SGHRS and CDR2 is YFSETQ. The CDR3 is made up of 12 amino acids. V lost 3 bases, J lost 12 bases, and 8 bases stayed unmatched. This chain's CDR3 is CASSSDRARTFF. For the CDR3, the DNA is TGCGCCAGCAGCTCCGACAGGGCGCGAACTTTCTTT.

The chain recombines TRBV2 with TRBJ1-5; perhaps TRBD1 as D (5 bases). Looked up from germline, CDR1 is SNHLY and CDR2 is FYNNEI. V lost 1 base to trimming and J lost 5 bases, with 9 bases between them. This CDR3 is built from 14 residues. CDR3 DNA: TGTGCCAGCAGTGAAGGGGGCGGGTATCAGCCCCAGCATTTT. It codes for CASSEGGGYQPQHF.

CDR3 in amino acids: CASSLARLQGGVTDTQYF. As DNA, the CDR3 is TGTGCCAGCAGCTTAGCGCGACTGCAGGGGGGTGTCACAGATACGCAGTATTTT. The chain couples TRBV7-9 to TRBJ2-3; maybe TRBD1 (7 bases). CDR1 is SEHNR and CDR2 is FQNEAQ in the germline V gene (reference sequence). Between the trimmed V and J ends, which lost 0 bases and 2 bases, there was a span of 18 bases. The CDR3 is 18 residues long.

This chain joins TRBV15 and TRBJ1-3; D gene uncertain. In germline, CDR1 is LNHNV, CDR2 YYDKDF (reference sequence). The V end lost 0 bases, the J end lost 7 bases, and 10 bases lay between the germline ends. The CDR3 contains 14 residues. In nucleotides, the CDR3 is TGTGCCACCAGCAGAGAAAAGGGTTTGAACACCATATATTTT. Its translation is CATSREKGLNTIYF.

The V gene is TRBV7-9, the J gene TRBJ2-1, with D possibly being TRBD1 or TRBD2 (5 bases each). CDR1 is SEHNR and CDR2 is FQNEAQ in the germline V gene (reference sequence). V lost 0 bases and J 2 bases, leaving 8 bases between the germline ends. The CDR3 totals 15 residues. The DNA for the CDR3 is TGTGCCAGCAGCTTAGCTTTGGGGGCCTACAATGAGCAGTTCTTC. Amino acids: CASSLALGAYNEQFF. Using reference TRBV7-9 and TRBJ2-1 for the parts outside the CDR3, the full variable domain is DTGVSQNPRHKITKRGQNVTFRCDPISEHNRLYWYRQTLGQGPEFLTYFQNEAQLEKSRLLSDRFSAERPKGSFSTLEIQRTEQGDSAMYLCASSLALGAYNEQFFGPGTRLTVL.

The gene calls are TRBV30 and TRBJ1-2, with 8 bases lining up with TRBD1. Per the germline V gene, CDR1 is GTSNPN and CDR2 is SVGIG (reference sequence). V shed 4 bases and J 5 bases; nucleotides not matched to a gene: 3. The CDR3 extends over 12 amino acids. The DNA for the CDR3 is TGTGCCTGGACAGGGGGCTTTTATGGCTACACCTTC. This sequence encodes CAWTGGFYGYTF.

The rearrangement uses TRBV5-4 and TRBJ2-7; D is perhaps TRBD1 (6 bases). The CDR3 is 17 amino acids. CDR1 is SGHNT and CDR2 is YYREEE in the germline V gene (reference sequence). The germline V and J ends were trimmed by 7 bases and 5 bases, with 28 bases remaining between them. CDR3 region: CASSRGLTGRAGDEQYF. The DNA for the CDR3 is TGTGCCAGCTCCCGAGGGCTAACAGGGCGCGCAGGCGACGAGCAGTACTTC.

V and J are TRBV15 and TRBJ2-5; D could derive from TRBD1 or TRBD2 (5 bases each). With 3 bases removed from V and 5 bases from J, the gap between germline ends came to 16 bases. CDR1 and CDR2 from the germline V gene are LNHNV and YYDKDF (reference sequence). This CDR3 is built from 15 residues. The CDR3 loop reads CATSSWTRGKETQYF. For the CDR3, the DNA is TGTGCCACCAGCAGTTGGACCCGGGGCAAGGAGACCCAGTACTTC.

The chain couples TRBV28 to TRBJ1-5; 10 nucleotides line up with TRBD1. With 7 bases clipped from V and 6 bases from J, the junction kept 3 bases outside the gene matches. There are 13 residues in the CDR3. CDR1 MDHEN and CDR2 SYDVKM come from the germline V gene. In DNA form, the CDR3 reads TGTGCCAGCAAGACAGGGGGCACTCAGCCCCAGCATTTT. Translated: CASKTGGTQPQHF.

V usage is TRBV19 and J usage is TRBJ2-3, with 7 nucleotides matching TRBD2. Germline V lookup: CDR1 LNHDA, CDR2 SQIVND (reference sequence). This CDR3 has 15 residues. Germline trimming cut 6 bases from V and 3 bases from J; bases unmatched to any gene: 9. DNA for the CDR3: TGTGCCAGTAGCGAATCCGGGGGGATAACAGATACGCAGTATTTT. It translates to CASSESGGITDTQYF.

This chain joins TRBV7-9 and TRBJ2-3, with D maybe TRBD2 (6 bases). V dropped 7 bases and J dropped 4 bases, with 15 bases sitting between them. Germline CDR1 SEHNR, CDR2 FQNEAQ (reference sequence). This CDR3 contains 14 residues. CDR3 in DNA: TGTGCCAGCACGACTAGGGACGAGTCAGATACGCAGTATTTT. It encodes CASTTRDESDTQYF. Together with reference TRBV7-9 and TRBJ2-3, the CDR3 gives the full variable domain: DTGVSQNPRHKITKRGQNVTFRCDPISEHNRLYWYRQTLGQGPEFLTYFQNEAQLEKSRLLSDRFSAERPKGSFSTLEIQRTEQGDSAMYLCASTTRDESDTQYFGPGTRLTVL.

The V gene is TRBV5-1, the J gene TRBJ1-1; no clear D gene. V was clipped by 3 bases and J by 4 bases, with 16 bases between them. The germline CDR1 and CDR2 sequences are SGHRS and YFSETQ. The length of the CDR3 is 15 residues. As DNA, the CDR3 is TGCGCCAGCAGCTCCCAGACCCAAATGGGCACTGAAGCTTTCTTT. Translating gives CASSSQTQMGTEAFF.

The V and J genes are TRBV4-2 and TRBJ2-7, with D hard to call. The germline V and J ends were trimmed by 5 bases and 2 bases, with 10 bases remaining between them. The CDR3 is made up of 13 amino acids. The germline V gene encodes CDR1 LGHNA and CDR2 YNFKEQ. This CDR3 is CASSTSSTYEQYF. The DNA for the CDR3 is TGTGCCAGCAGCACCTCTAGTACCTACGAGCAGTACTTC.

This clone was seen only a few times. The rearrangement uses TRBV29-1 and TRBJ1-2, with a possible D match to TRBD1 (5 bases). Germline-derived CDR1 and CDR2 are SQVTM and ANQGSEA. The V and J ends lost 6 bases and 5 bases respectively, with 10 bases between them. This CDR3 has 11 residues. The CDR3 loop is CSVTDSYGYTF. The CDR3 nucleotides are TGCAGCGTCACCGACAGTTATGGCTACACCTTC.

The rearrangement links TRBV6-5 to TRBJ2-7; no clear D. This CDR3 has 13 amino acids. Between the trimmed V and J ends, which lost 2 bases and 4 bases, there was a span of 9 bases. Germline loops: CDR1 MNHEY, CDR2 SVGAGI. This CDR3 is CASSYGWGYEQYF. CDR3 bases: TGTGCCAGCAGTTACGGGTGGGGATACGAGCAGTACTTC.

V is TRBV4-2 and J is TRBJ2-7; 9 bases fit TRBD2. Germline V CDR1 and CDR2: LGHNA, YNFKEQ. This CDR3 contains 15 residues. V shed 1 base and J 4 bases; nucleotides not matched to a gene: 5. The CDR3 reads CASSQGGTSSYEQYF. In DNA, the CDR3 is TGTGCCAGCAGCCAAGGGGGGACTAGCTCGTACGAGCAGTACTTC.

The chain links TRBV11-3 to TRBJ2-5; weak D call: TRBD2 (5 bases). Per the germline V gene, CDR1 is SGHNT and CDR2 is YENEEA. The V gene lost 3 bases and the J gene lost 4 bases, with 12 bases spanning the gap. The length of the CDR3 is 14 residues. CDR3 protein: CASSFTTSGETQYF. The DNA for the CDR3 is TGTGCCAGCAGCTTTACGACCAGCGGAGAGACCCAGTACTTC.